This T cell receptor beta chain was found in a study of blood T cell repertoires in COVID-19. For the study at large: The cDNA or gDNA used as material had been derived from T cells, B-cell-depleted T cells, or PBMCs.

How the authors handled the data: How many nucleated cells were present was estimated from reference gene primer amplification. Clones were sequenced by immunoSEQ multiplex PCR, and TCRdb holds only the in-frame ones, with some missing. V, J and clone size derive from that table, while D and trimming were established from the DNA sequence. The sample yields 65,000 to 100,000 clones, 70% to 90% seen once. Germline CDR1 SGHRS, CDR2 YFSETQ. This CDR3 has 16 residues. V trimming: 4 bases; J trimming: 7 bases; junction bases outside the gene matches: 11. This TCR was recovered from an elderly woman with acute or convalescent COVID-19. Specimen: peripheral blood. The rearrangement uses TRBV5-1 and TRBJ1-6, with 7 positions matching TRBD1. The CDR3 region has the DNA TGCGCCAGCAGCCCCGACAGGGTTTGGTCCAATTCACCCCTCCACTTT. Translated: CASSPDRVWSNSPLHF.